A selection of T cell receptor beta chains follows, all from one sample in a study of T cell changes during pregnancy in multiple sclerosis. The protocol was immunoSEQ multiplex PCR, while the TCRdb copy is restricted to in-frame clones and leaves out a portion. The data contain more than 70,000 clones, roughly nine tenths of them singletons. Here the sequenced sample was peripheral blood, taken after pregnancy. These receptors were taken from a female donor in good health, enrolled as a control in a pregnancy study. Both conserved end residues are trimmed from each CDR3.

TRBV6-5,ASRASGGRNEQY
TRBV7-2,ATSRGGNQPQH
TRBV7-3,ASSPPGGGPYNEQF
TRBV5-4,ASTPFRDSSYEQY
TRBV7-2,ASSLLAGAPNEQF
TRBV7-9,ASSLGSTSGAWNEQF
TRBV4-2,ASSQDGGQNQPQH
TRBV27,ASSFLSGSRAQY
TRBV4-3,ASRSETENTGELF
TRBV7-6,ASSSTAARDTQY
TRBV7-2,ASRRTGSQGRSNTGELF
TRBV28,ASSSIGTEVKWAEAF
TRBV9,ASSVGQKNTEAF
TRBV28,ASSRGGADEAF
TRBV4-1,ASSQDRFQY
TRBV7-9,ASTPGPMNTEAF
TRBV29-1,SFSQTSYGYT
TRBV4-2,ASSQEGRGTYGYT
TRBV4-3,ASSPTDRVETQY
TRBV9,ASSPTAGGWSPLH
TRBV2,ASSTYEQY
TRBV7-9,ASSSGLTRNNEQF
TRBV27,ASSGQGAGETQY
TRBV7-2,ASRQGKLSEQY
TRBV14,ASRLTGTGNGYT
TRBV5-4,ASSGGAGGDTGELF
TRBV4-3,ASSQDPGRTEAF
TRBV11-2,AARGGGGGYT
TRBV19,ASTDDRPNTEAF
TRBV18,ASSPATGKGYGYT
TRBV4-1,ASSPTTGESSGNTIY
TRBV18,ASTQVGTPYGYT
TRBV28,ASVPGGHDGYT